Sequencing of this T cell receptor beta chain was carried out in a study of blood T cells in healthy people across ages. The use of a sample-barcoded 5' primer and a J-beta primer mix characterized a second PCR of roughly 7 to 12 cycles. TCRdb used MiXCR to reprocess the 5' RACE reads, holding one entry per CDR3 protein. The sample shows some 1.5 million distinct CDR3 sequences, under 30% of them seen only once. This clonotype was seen at least ten times. This CDR3 region has 14 residues. The germline V gene encodes CDR1 SEHNR and CDR2 FQNEAQ (reference sequence). The V and J ends lost 6 bases and 6 bases, in that order; junction bases with no gene match: 4.

Sequences were obtained from blood. The chain employs TRBV7-9 and TRBJ2-1; TRBD2 matches 11 bases. This receptor was taken from a woman younger than 45 in good health. The CDR3 spells CASRGTSGLNEQFF. CDR3 nucleotides: TGTGCCAGCAGAGGGACTAGCGGCCTCAATGAGCAGTTCTTC.